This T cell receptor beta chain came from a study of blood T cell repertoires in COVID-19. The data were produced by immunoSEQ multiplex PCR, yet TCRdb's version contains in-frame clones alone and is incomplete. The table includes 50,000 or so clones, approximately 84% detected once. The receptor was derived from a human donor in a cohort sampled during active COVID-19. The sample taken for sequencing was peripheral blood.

For the CDR3, the DNA is TGTGCCAGCAGCCCGGGTCTTAACGCTCTTGCAGTCGATGAGCAGTTCTTC. Translation gives CASSPGLNALAVDEQFF. V usage is TRBV7-9 and J usage is TRBJ2-1; D is unresolved. There are 17 residues in the CDR3. Trimming pared 5 bases from V and 8 bases from J, leaving 25 bases between. Germline CDR1 and CDR2: SEHNR and FQNEAQ (reference sequence).